This T cell receptor beta chain derives from a study of blood T cell repertoires in COVID-19. Study details: From the United States, Italy and Spain came samples of acute and convalescent COVID-19. Sources were T cells, B-cell-depleted T cells, or PBMCs; the material itself was cDNA or gDNA.

Original methodology: Amplification of reference gene primers provided the estimated nucleated cell counts. Profiling relied on immunoSEQ multiplex PCR, and the TCRdb table lists in-frame clones only, not all of them. The D gene and trimming were derived from the DNA, and the V and J assignments and clone size from that table. The sample has 80,000 or so clones, 80% seen once. This clone was counted once. Material: peripheral blood. The sequence was obtained from a woman aged 70-85 years with acute or convalescent COVID-19.

CDR3 nucleotide sequence: TGTGCCAGCAGTTTTGCCTTTAGCACTGAAGCTTTCTTT. Its translation: CASSFAFSTEAFF. V and J are TRBV12-3 or TRBV12-4 and TRBJ1-1; D not resolved. The CDR3 has 13 amino acids. V dropped 3 bases and J dropped 4 bases, with 9 bases sitting between them.